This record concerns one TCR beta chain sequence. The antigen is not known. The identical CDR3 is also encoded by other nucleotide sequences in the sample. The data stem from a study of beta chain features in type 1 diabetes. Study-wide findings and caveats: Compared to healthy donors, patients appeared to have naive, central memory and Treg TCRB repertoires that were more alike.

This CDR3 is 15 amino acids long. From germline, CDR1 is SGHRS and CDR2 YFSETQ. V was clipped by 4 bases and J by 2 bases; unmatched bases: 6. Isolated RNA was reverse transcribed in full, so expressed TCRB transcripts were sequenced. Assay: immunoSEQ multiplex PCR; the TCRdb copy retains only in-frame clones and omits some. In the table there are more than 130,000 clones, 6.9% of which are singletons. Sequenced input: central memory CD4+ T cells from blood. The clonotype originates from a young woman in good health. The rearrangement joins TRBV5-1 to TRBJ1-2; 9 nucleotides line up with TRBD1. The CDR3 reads CASSLTGTGNYGYTF. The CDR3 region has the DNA TGCGCCAGCAGCCTAACCGGGACAGGGAACTATGGCTACACCTTC.